This T cell receptor beta chain was recorded in a study of post-analysis software for immune sequencing data. The overall study: Disease courses included relapsing-remitting, secondary progressive and progressive-relapsing multiple sclerosis.

About this clonotype itself: The antigen is not known.

Study outcomes and limitations: Relative to controls, patients had five TRBV segments at higher frequency, with TRBV5-6, TRBV5-1 and TRBV20-1 among these. The authors found that F measure strongly co-clustered same-batch samples.

Incorporated into the TCR beta cDNA libraries were unique molecular identifiers, which served to reduce PCR and sequencing biases. Each CDR3 protein gets one entry after TCRdb re-called the PCR reads with MiXCR. Found here are approximately 630,000 distinct CDR3 sequences, approximately 59% of them singletons; the top ten hold 11%. This CDR3 region has 16 residues. J gave up 2 bases and V 3 bases, and 7 bases lay outside the gene matches. Germline values: CDR1 PRHDT, CDR2 FYEKMQ (reference sequence). This rearrangement joins TRBV13 to TRBJ2-1; 7 nucleotides match TRBD2. The specimen sequenced was blood. The receptor was isolated from a girl aged 2 to 10 with multiple sclerosis. The CDR3 protein is CASSFNGLAAYNEQFF. The CDR3 DNA reads TGTGCCAGCAGCTTTAATGGTCTAGCGGCCTACAATGAGCAGTTCTTC.